The rows below give T cell receptor beta chains drawn from one sample of a study of blood T cells in healthy people across ages. TCRdb re-derived calls from the 5' RACE reads in MiXCR, one entry per CDR3 protein. The sample lists around 820,000 distinct CDR3 sequences; approximately 25% were seen once. This same sample was also part of a study on T cells of mothers and their children.

Material: blood. The receptors come from a boy under 18 in good health. Each CDR3 is given with its conserved first and last residue. A D gene is named only where the DNA matches it firmly. The size field is filled for only some rows; it gives once, few, many or a size class.

len	j_gene	abundance	d_gene	v_gene	CDR3aa	CDR3nt
18	TRBJ2-5	-	-	TRBV24-1	CATSDFRAGRGLQETQYF	TGTGCCACCAGTGATTTTAGGGCAGGGAGGGGGCTCCAAGAGACCCAGTACTTC
15	TRBJ2-1	few	-	TRBV6-2/TRBV6-3	CASKIEADSYNEQFF	TGTGCCAGTAAGATAGAAGCGGACTCCTACAATGAGCAGTTCTTC
16	TRBJ2-3	-	TRBD1	TRBV24-1	CATSDPTGTGRDTQYF	TGTGCCACCAGTGATCCTACCGGGACAGGGAGAGATACGCAGTATTTT
17	TRBJ2-5	-	-	TRBV2	CASSESASGTLGETQYF	TGTGCCAGCAGTGAATCCGCTTCCGGGACTCTAGGAGAGACCCAGTACTTC
12	TRBJ2-1	many	-	TRBV2	CASRSSYNEQFF	TGTGCCAGCAGGAGCTCCTACAATGAGCAGTTCTTC
14	TRBJ2-1	few	TRBD2	TRBV27	CATGAGTSYNEQFF	TGTGCCACCGGAGCGGGAACTTCCTACAATGAGCAGTTCTTC
13	TRBJ2-5	-	-	TRBV29-1	CSVDRGMEETQYF	TGCAGCGTTGACCGAGGTATGGAGGAGACCCAGTACTTC
12	TRBJ1-1	-	-	TRBV29-1	CSVLTGGTEAFF	TGCAGCGTACTTACAGGTGGCACTGAAGCTTTCTTT
16	TRBJ1-4	-	-	TRBV6-6	CASSYSSGANGEKLFF	TGTGCCAGCAGTTACTCTTCAGGGGCCAATGGGGAAAAACTGTTTTTT
14	TRBJ2-7	-	-	TRBV18	CASSPAVSGLEQYF	TGTGCCAGCTCACCAGCGGTAAGCGGGCTCGAGCAGTACTTC
16	TRBJ1-4	-	TRBD1	TRBV12-3/TRBV12-4	CASSGTGGASNEKLFF	TGTGCCAGCAGCGGGACAGGGGGAGCCTCTAATGAAAAACTGTTTTTT
15	TRBJ2-3	-	-	TRBV27	CASSSGGLGGDTQYF	TGTGCCAGCAGTTCCGGGGGCCTAGGGGGGGATACGCAGTATTTT
15	TRBJ2-5	few	TRBD2	TRBV12-3/TRBV12-4	CASSLEREPGETQYF	TGTGCCAGCAGTCTCGAGCGGGAGCCTGGTGAGACCCAGTACTTC
15	TRBJ2-5	-	-	TRBV12-3/TRBV12-4	CASSLTLNFQETQYF	TGTGCCAGCAGTTTGACCCTCAACTTCCAAGAGACCCAGTACTTC
15	TRBJ2-1	few	-	TRBV6-5	CASTDRGLSYNEQFF	TGTGCCAGCACCGACCGGGGGCTATCTTACAATGAGCAGTTCTTC
13	TRBJ2-4	-	-	TRBV29-1	CSVFGGAKNIQYF	TGCAGCGTTTTTGGCGGAGCCAAAAACATTCAGTACTTC
12	TRBJ2-1	-	-	TRBV6-2/TRBV6-3	CASSQSFYEQFF	TGTGCCAGCAGCCAATCTTTCTATGAGCAGTTCTTC
15	TRBJ1-1	-	-	TRBV30	CAWSGFWGENTEAFF	TGTGCCTGGAGTGGGTTCTGGGGAGAGAACACTGAAGCTTTCTTT
15	TRBJ2-7	-	TRBD2	TRBV20-1	CSARLLAGGTYEQYF	TGCAGTGCTAGACTCCTCGCGGGGGGAACCTACGAGCAGTACTTC
15	TRBJ2-3	few	TRBD2	TRBV28	CASTDRGSGRGTQYF	TGTGCCAGCACCGACAGGGGAAGCGGGAGGGGTACGCAGTATTTT
15	TRBJ1-1	few	-	TRBV7-3	CASSVIGGWDTEAFF	TGTGCCAGCAGCGTAATCGGAGGGTGGGACACTGAAGCTTTCTTT
12	TRBJ2-5	many	TRBD1	TRBV20-1	CSAGQGYETQYF	TGCAGTGCCGGACAGGGGTACGAGACCCAGTACTTC
15	TRBJ1-3	-	-	TRBV11-3	CASSLDGRIGNTIYF	TGTGCCAGCAGCTTAGATGGGAGAATCGGAAACACCATATATTTT
16	TRBJ2-7	-	-	TRBV16	CASSPRQDRGGYEQYF	TGTGCCAGCAGCCCTCGTCAGGACCGTGGGGGCTACGAGCAGTACTTC
14	TRBJ2-5	-	-	TRBV4-3	CASSQDFSGPTQYF	TGCGCCAGCAGCCAAGACTTTTCGGGACCGACCCAGTACTTC
16	TRBJ2-2	-	TRBD2	TRBV20-1	CSARASAGANTGELFF	TGCAGTGCTAGAGCCTCAGCGGGGGCGAACACCGGGGAGCTGTTTTTT
14	TRBJ2-7	few	-	TRBV5-5	CASSLDSLSYEQYF	TGTGCCAGCAGCTTGGACAGCCTCTCCTACGAGCAGTACTTC